Presented here are 17 T cell receptor beta chains from one specimen sequenced in a study of cytomegalovirus exposure and HLA in healthy donors. The PCR ran on 60 Vbeta and 13 Jbeta primers. Libraries were prepared by immunoSEQ multiplex PCR; TCRdb keeps only in-frame clonotypes and omits some of them. The profile shows about 100,000 clones, about 80% of them singletons. Sequencing was carried out using PBMCs. The source is a man aged 45 to 65 in good health and CMV-seropositive.

The rearrangement links TRBV5-6 to TRBJ1-1; a weak D match, TRBD1 (5 bases). V lost 0 bases, J lost 2 bases, and 14 bases lay in between. This CDR3 spans 16 amino acids. Germline V gene data show CDR1 as SGHDT and CDR2 as YYEEEE. DNA for the CDR3: TGTGCCAGCAGCTTGGCCGGGGGATCCCTTAACACTGAAGCTTTCTTT. Amino acids: CASSLAGGSLNTEAFF.

This clone came up once. This chain connects TRBV19 to TRBJ1-5; D remains ambiguous. Germline loops: CDR1 LNHDA, CDR2 SQIVND (reference sequence). The CDR3 runs 15 residues. V was clipped by 5 bases and J by 1 base, with 12 bases between them. CDR3 in DNA: TGTGCCAGTAGTGCTTCGGGGTGGAGCAATCAGCCCCAGCATTTT. It encodes CASSASGWSNQPQHF.

J is TRBJ2-7 and V is TRBV15, with 10 bases that match TRBD2. The length of the CDR3 is 13 residues. From germline, CDR1 is LNHNV and CDR2 YYDKDF (reference sequence). The trim removed 2 bases at V and 7 bases at J, leaving 2 bases unmatched. In nucleotides, the CDR3 is TGTGCCACCAGCAGACTACTAGCGGGGGAGCAGTACTTC. This codes for CATSRLLAGEQYF.

The chain has TRBV5-5 and TRBJ1-1; a weak D match, TRBD1 (5 bases). The CDR3 extends over 14 amino acids. Germline V gives CDR1 SGHKS, CDR2 YYEKEE (reference sequence). Trimming cost V 2 bases and J 1 base, with 9 bases left between them. The CDR3 DNA reads as TGTGCCAGCAGCTTTTATGGACAGAACACTGAAGCTTTCTTT. This codes for CASSFYGQNTEAFF.

The chain has TRBV6-6 and TRBJ1-1; D unclear. V lost 0 bases to trimming and J lost 1 base, with 12 bases between them. This CDR3 has 16 amino acids. Per the germline V gene, CDR1 is MNHNY and CDR2 is SVGAGI (reference sequence). DNA of the CDR3: TGTGCCAGCAGTTACTCGTTTGGGCAGCCGAACACTGAAGCTTTCTTT. Encoded protein: CASSYSFGQPNTEAFF.

This clone showed up just a few times. V and J are TRBV7-8 and TRBJ1-1, with 8 bases lining up with TRBD1. CDR3 length equals 13 residues. Trimming cost V 5 bases and J 10 bases; bases outside gene matches: 9. Per germline, CDR1 SGHVS and CDR2 FQNEAQ. The CDR3 is CASSPRGQVGAFF. The CDR3, as DNA: TGTGCCAGCAGCCCTAGGGGACAGGTCGGAGCTTTCTTT. The variable domain in full, completed from reference TRBV7-8 and TRBJ1-1, reads GAGVSQSPRYKVAKRGQDVALRCDPISGHVSLFWYQQALGQGPEFLTYFQNEAQLDKSGLPSDRFFAERPEGSVSTLKIQRTQQEDSAVYLCASSPRGQVGAFFGQGTRLTVV.

This chain connects TRBV5-1 to TRBJ2-7; 11 bases match TRBD2. V was pared by 7 bases and J by 4 bases, with 4 bases of the junction left unmatched. Germline loops: CDR1 SGHRS, CDR2 YFSETQ. This CDR3 is 13 amino acids long. The DNA for the CDR3 is TGCGCCAGCGGAGGGACTAGCGGATACGAGCAGTACTTC. Protein product: CASGGTSGYEQYF.

V is TRBV5-4 and J is TRBJ2-7; 9 nucleotides match TRBD2. V shed 4 bases, J shed 2 bases, and the junction held 7 bases outside the gene matches. This CDR3 spans 15 amino acids. Per the germline V gene, CDR1 is SGHNT and CDR2 is YYREEE (reference sequence). The CDR3 region is CASSLGAGGTYEQYF. CDR3 DNA: TGTGCCAGCAGCCTAGGAGCGGGAGGAACCTACGAGCAGTACTTC.

The count of this clone is one. The V and J genes are TRBV6-5 and TRBJ1-3; perhaps TRBD1 as D (6 bases). The V end lost 6 bases, the J end lost 5 bases, and 11 bases lay between the germline ends. Germline V gene lookup returns CDR1 MNHEY and CDR2 SVGAGI. The CDR3 runs to 13 residues. CDR3 amino acids: CASSRDIRNTIYF. CDR3 coding DNA: TGTGCCAGCAGCCGGGACATCAGAAACACCATATATTTT.

This clone has a handful of counts. The J gene is TRBJ2-1, the V gene TRBV7-3, with 10 bases that match TRBD2. The V gene's germline CDR1 is SGHTA and CDR2 FQGTGA. This CDR3 region has 15 residues. The junction had 4 bases not matched to a gene; V was cut back by 4 bases and J by 4 bases. The CDR3 loop reads CASSSSTSGYNEQFF. The CDR3 coding sequence is TGTGCCAGCAGCTCGTCGACTAGCGGGTACAATGAGCAGTTCTTC.

This clone turned up a few times. This sequence joins TRBV19 and TRBJ1-5; 7 bases align to TRBD1. Per germline, CDR1 LNHDA and CDR2 SQIVND (reference sequence). CDR3 size: 17 residues. V lost 6 bases to trimming and J lost 0 bases; unmatched junction nucleotides: 11. CDR3 residues: CASRPGQELYSNQPQHF. In nucleotides, the CDR3 is TGTGCCAGTAGACCCGGACAGGAACTCTATAGCAATCAGCCCCAGCATTTT.

This chain joins TRBV2 and TRBJ1-3; the D gene is possibly TRBD1 (5 bases). V shed 5 bases and J shed 2 bases, with 10 bases lying between them. Germline V gene lookup returns CDR1 SNHLY and CDR2 FYNNEI. The CDR3 contains 14 residues. The CDR3 loop is CASSIQAAGNTIYF. CDR3 DNA: TGTGCCAGCAGTATACAGGCCGCTGGAAACACCATATATTTT.

This clone was seen a few times. This chain links TRBV11-2 with TRBJ2-5, with D unclear. Trimming cost V 1 base and J 5 bases, with 14 bases left between them. CDR1 and CDR2 (germline): SGHAT, FQNNGV. The CDR3 is 15 residues long. CDR3 region: CASSLVLGVGETQYF. CDR3 DNA: TGTGCCAGCAGCTTAGTGCTAGGTGTAGGTGAGACCCAGTACTTC.

Only a few counts were recorded for this clone. The CDR3 reads CASSPVSQGWEDTIYF. CDR3 coding DNA: TGCGCCAGCAGCCCCGTTAGTCAGGGTTGGGAAGACACCATATATTTT. V gene TRBV4-1 combines with J gene TRBJ1-3; the D gene is possibly TRBD1 (5 bases). The CDR3 totals 16 residues. V dropped 4 bases and J dropped 8 bases, with 21 bases sitting between them. Per the germline V gene, CDR1 is MGHRA and CDR2 is YSYEKL.

V is TRBV6-5 and J is TRBJ1-5; the D is unclear. The CDR3 covers 12 residues. Germline V gene lookup returns CDR1 MNHEY and CDR2 SVGAGI. V shed 7 bases and J shed 5 bases, with 9 bases lying between them. The DNA for the CDR3 is TGTGCCAGCAAAGACGGAGATCAGCCCCAGCATTTT. Translating gives CASKDGDQPQHF.

The V gene is TRBV9, the J gene TRBJ2-3; D possibly corresponds to TRBD2 (5 bases). The CDR3 loop spans 15 amino acids. Trimming stripped 1 base from V and 0 bases from J, with 9 bases between. Germline assignment: CDR1 SGDLS and CDR2 YYNGEE. The CDR3 loop reads CASSVYGDSTDTQYF. CDR3 DNA sequence: TGTGCCAGCAGCGTATACGGGGATAGCACAGATACGCAGTATTTT.

This chain connects TRBV5-4 to TRBJ2-1; 8 nucleotides align to TRBD1. The CDR3 length is 16 residues. From germline, CDR1 is SGHNT and CDR2 YYREEE (reference sequence). V lost 4 bases, J lost 1 base, and 7 bases stayed unmatched. CDR3 nucleotides: TGTGCCAGCAGCCCTGGACAGGGTAGGTCCTACAATGAGCAGTTCTTC. It encodes CASSPGQGRSYNEQFF.